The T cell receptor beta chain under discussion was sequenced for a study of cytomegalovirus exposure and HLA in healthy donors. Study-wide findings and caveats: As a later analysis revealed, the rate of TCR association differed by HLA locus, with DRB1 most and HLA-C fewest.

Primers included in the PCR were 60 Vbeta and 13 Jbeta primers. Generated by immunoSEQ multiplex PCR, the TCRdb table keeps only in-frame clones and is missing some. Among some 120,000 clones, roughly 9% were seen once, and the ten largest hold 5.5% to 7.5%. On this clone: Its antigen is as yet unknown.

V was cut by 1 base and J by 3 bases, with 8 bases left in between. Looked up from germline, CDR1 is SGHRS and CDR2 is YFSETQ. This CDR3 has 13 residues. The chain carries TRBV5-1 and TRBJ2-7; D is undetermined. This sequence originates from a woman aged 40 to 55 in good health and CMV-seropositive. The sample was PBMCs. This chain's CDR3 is CASSLSQDYEQYF. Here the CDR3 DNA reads TGCGCCAGCAGCTTGAGTCAGGACTACGAGCAGTACTTC.